The present TCR beta chain was sequenced within a study of cytomegalovirus exposure and HLA in healthy donors. The table came from immunoSEQ multiplex PCR; TCRdb's copy has only in-frame clones and leaves some out. The repertoire holds 150,000 to 200,000 clones, with 89% as singletons. Material for sequencing was PBMCs. The receptor was derived from a woman in her late teens or twenties in good health and CMV-seropositive.

CDR3 nucleotide sequence: TGTGCCAGCAGCTTGGATGGGAGGCGAGGGGAGACCCAGTACTTC. Residues: CASSLDGRRGETQYF. The V and J genes are TRBV5-4 and TRBJ2-5; D is perhaps TRBD2 (6 bases). Trimming took 0 bases from V and 5 from J, leaving 14 bases between them. Germline V gene data show CDR1 as SGHNT and CDR2 as YYREEE (reference sequence). The CDR3 covers 15 residues.